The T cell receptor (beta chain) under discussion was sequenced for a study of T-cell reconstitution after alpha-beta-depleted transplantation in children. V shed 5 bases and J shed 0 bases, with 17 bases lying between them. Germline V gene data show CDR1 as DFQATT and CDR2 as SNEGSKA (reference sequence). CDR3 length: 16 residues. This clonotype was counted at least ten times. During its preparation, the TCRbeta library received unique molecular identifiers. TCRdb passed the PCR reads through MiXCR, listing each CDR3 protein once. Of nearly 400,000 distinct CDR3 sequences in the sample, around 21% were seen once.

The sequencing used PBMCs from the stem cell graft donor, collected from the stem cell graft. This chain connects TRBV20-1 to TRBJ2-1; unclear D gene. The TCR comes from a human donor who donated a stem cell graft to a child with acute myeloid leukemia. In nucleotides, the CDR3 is TGCAGTGCTGGAAGTCTCTTAGAGAGCTCCTACAATGAGCAGTTCTTC. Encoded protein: CSAGSLLESSYNEQFF.